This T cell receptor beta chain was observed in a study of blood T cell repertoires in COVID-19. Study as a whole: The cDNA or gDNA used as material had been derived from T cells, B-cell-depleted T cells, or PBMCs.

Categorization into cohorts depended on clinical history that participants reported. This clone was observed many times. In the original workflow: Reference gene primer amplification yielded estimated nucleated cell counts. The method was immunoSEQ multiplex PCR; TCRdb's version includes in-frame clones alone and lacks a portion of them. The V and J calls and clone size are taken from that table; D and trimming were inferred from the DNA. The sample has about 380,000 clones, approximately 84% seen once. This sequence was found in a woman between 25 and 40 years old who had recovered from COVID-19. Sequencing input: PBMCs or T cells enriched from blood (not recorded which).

Here the CDR3 DNA reads TGTGCCAGCAGCCTCGGACTCCCTGCAACAGATACGCAGTATTTT. Protein sequence: CASSLGLPATDTQYF. The chain couples TRBV7-8 to TRBJ2-3; D may be TRBD2 (5 bases). V was shortened by 5 bases and J by 3 bases, with 15 bases between the two germline ends. CDR3 length: 15 residues. Germline-derived CDR1 and CDR2 are SGHVS and FQNEAQ.